This TCR beta chain was captured in a study of early T cells in non-severe SARS-CoV-2 infection. Looking at the study overall: Chains from this unsorted whole-blood bulk RNA could not be paired.

In the library, individual cDNA molecules carried attached unique molecular identifiers. MiXCR, run by TCRdb on the 5' RACE reads, gives a single entry per CDR3 protein. This sample has about 35,000 distinct CDR3 sequences, with about 5.3% found just once. The CDR3 sequence is 16 residues long. The germline V and J ends were trimmed by 3 bases and 4 bases, with 17 bases remaining between them. The germline V gene encodes CDR1 SGDLS and CDR2 YYNGEE. General study results and limits: Anti-spike CD8 responses were favored in VDJdb matching, and private and CD4 specificities were missed.

This clonotype showed up many times. Its antigen is undetermined. The sample was whole blood, taken at baseline. V usage is TRBV9 and J usage is TRBJ2-1; D might be TRBD2 (6 bases). The receptor's source is an adult who was a healthcare worker with PCR-confirmed SARS-CoV-2 infection or an uninfected control (not recorded which). CDR3 sequence: CASSGRTIGRYNEQFF. DNA for the CDR3: TGTGCCAGCAGCGGACGGACTATCGGCCGGTACAATGAGCAGTTCTTC.